Reported below is one TCR beta chain. No antigen is known for it. Trimming took off 7 bases at V and 7 bases at J, with 22 bases between the two ends. The CDR3 consists of 15 residues. Germline-derived CDR1 and CDR2 are MNHEY and SVGEGT. This sample was taken from a study of T cell repertoires in cytomegalovirus infection. Study-level background: Through public TCR beta signatures, both CMV infection and matching HLA type were indicated.

Study-wide results and caveats: Dominant in the ex vivo response were TCR beta clonotypes restricted by HLA-C and specific for CMV.

TCRdb redid the calling of the reads with MiXCR, one entry per CDR3 protein. The sample gives around 550,000 distinct CDR3 sequences, approximately 25% of which show up once; roughly 13% is in the top ten. This TCR was recovered from a human donor in good health (CMV status not recorded). Some clones in this sample may be carry-over from other donors' samples. The material sequenced was PBMCs. This chain connects TRBV6-2 or TRBV6-3 to TRBJ1-1; D gene uncertain. The DNA for the CDR3 is TGTGCCAGCATTAAGGCGGGCAGCAGAATCGTTGAAGCTTTCTTT. It encodes CASIKAGSRIVEAFF.